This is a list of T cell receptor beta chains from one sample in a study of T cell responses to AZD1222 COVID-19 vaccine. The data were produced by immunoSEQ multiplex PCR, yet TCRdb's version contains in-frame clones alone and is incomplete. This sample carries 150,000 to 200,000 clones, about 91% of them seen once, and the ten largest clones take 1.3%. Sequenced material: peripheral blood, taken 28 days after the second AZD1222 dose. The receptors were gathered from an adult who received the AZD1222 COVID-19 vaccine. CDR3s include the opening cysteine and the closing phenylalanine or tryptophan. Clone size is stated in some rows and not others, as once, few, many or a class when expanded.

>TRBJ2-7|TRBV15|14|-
CATSPGTRSYEQYF
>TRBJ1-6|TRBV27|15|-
CATRRGLLDNSPLHF
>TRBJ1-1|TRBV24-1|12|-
CATSLETGRAFF
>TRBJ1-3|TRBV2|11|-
CASRASITIYF
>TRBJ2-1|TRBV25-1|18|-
CASSRGLTSGGSVDEQFF
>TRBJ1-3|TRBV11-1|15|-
CASRDSSYSGNTIYF
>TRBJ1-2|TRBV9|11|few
CASSALGGYTF
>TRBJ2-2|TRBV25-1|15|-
CASSERDRFTGELFF
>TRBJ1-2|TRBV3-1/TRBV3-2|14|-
CASSRLPPLDGYTF
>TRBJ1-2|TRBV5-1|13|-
CASSPDREDGYTF
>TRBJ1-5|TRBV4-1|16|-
CASSQDPGQTNQPQHF
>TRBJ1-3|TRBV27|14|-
CASSPAMVGNTIYF
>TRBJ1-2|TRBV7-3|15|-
CASSLSGQLNYGYTF
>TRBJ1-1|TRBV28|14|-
CASTPGSMNTEAFF
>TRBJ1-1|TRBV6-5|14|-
CASSYTDMNTEAFF
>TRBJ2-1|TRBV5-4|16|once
CASSPGTSGSRDEQFF
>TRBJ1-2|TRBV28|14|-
CASSGGFPGLGYTF
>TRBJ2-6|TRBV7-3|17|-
CASSTLAGRSGANVLTF
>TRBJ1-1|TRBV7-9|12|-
CASGQGRTEAFF
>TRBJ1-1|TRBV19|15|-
CASSNRRDSKTEAFF
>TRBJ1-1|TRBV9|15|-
CASSVASQGTTEAFF
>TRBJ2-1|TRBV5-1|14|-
CASSVGTGSNEQFF
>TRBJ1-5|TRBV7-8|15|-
CASSLGTQSNQPQHF
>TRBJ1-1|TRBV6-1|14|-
CASSDVVGNTEAFF
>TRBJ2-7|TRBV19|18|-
CASSMLGLAGGAAYEQYF
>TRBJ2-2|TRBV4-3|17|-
CASSQGLGRDADGELFF
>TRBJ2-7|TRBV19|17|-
CASSKIRDRGYTYEQYF
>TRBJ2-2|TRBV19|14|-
CASSILQGPGELFF
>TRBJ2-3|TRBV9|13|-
CASSVGPTDTQYF
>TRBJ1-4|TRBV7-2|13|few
CASSLKGDEKLFF
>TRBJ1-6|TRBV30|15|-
CAWSVGPGPHNPLHF
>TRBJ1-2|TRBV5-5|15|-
CASSLEGEINYGYTF
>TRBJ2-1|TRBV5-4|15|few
CASSSLAGTYNEQFF
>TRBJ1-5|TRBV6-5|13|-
CASRTSDNQPQHF
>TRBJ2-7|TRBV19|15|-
CASTTLAGGLYEQYF
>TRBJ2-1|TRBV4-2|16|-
CASSQEAGTGGFEQFF
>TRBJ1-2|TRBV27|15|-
CASSLGQKFSSDYTF
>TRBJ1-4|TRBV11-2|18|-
CASSPGPQGGGYNEKLFF
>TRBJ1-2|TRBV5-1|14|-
CASSQTVTVNGYTF
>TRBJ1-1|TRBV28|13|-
CASSPRQNTEAFF
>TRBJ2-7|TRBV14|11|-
CASSTALEQYF
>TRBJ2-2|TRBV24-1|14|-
CATSPGRDTGELFF
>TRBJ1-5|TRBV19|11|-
CASGGGQPQHF
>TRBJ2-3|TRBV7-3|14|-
CASSTPGSPGTQYF
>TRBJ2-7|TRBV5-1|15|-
CASSLDRGGPYEQYF
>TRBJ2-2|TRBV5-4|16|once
CASSLAPGQGAGELFF
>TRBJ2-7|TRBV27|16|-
CASRGLAGGHTYEQYF
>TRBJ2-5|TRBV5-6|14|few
CAGYTWQGQETQYF
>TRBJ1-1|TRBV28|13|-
CASSLSGATEAFF
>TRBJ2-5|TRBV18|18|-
CASSPLATSGRNQETQYF
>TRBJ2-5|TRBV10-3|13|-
CAIKGGAGETQYF
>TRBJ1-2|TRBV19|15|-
CASIRWAATNYGYTF
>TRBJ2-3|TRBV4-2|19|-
CASSQASRGPSGGADTQYF
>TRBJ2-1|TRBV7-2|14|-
CASSLESGPNEQFF
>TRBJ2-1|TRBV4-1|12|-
CASSPSIGEQFF